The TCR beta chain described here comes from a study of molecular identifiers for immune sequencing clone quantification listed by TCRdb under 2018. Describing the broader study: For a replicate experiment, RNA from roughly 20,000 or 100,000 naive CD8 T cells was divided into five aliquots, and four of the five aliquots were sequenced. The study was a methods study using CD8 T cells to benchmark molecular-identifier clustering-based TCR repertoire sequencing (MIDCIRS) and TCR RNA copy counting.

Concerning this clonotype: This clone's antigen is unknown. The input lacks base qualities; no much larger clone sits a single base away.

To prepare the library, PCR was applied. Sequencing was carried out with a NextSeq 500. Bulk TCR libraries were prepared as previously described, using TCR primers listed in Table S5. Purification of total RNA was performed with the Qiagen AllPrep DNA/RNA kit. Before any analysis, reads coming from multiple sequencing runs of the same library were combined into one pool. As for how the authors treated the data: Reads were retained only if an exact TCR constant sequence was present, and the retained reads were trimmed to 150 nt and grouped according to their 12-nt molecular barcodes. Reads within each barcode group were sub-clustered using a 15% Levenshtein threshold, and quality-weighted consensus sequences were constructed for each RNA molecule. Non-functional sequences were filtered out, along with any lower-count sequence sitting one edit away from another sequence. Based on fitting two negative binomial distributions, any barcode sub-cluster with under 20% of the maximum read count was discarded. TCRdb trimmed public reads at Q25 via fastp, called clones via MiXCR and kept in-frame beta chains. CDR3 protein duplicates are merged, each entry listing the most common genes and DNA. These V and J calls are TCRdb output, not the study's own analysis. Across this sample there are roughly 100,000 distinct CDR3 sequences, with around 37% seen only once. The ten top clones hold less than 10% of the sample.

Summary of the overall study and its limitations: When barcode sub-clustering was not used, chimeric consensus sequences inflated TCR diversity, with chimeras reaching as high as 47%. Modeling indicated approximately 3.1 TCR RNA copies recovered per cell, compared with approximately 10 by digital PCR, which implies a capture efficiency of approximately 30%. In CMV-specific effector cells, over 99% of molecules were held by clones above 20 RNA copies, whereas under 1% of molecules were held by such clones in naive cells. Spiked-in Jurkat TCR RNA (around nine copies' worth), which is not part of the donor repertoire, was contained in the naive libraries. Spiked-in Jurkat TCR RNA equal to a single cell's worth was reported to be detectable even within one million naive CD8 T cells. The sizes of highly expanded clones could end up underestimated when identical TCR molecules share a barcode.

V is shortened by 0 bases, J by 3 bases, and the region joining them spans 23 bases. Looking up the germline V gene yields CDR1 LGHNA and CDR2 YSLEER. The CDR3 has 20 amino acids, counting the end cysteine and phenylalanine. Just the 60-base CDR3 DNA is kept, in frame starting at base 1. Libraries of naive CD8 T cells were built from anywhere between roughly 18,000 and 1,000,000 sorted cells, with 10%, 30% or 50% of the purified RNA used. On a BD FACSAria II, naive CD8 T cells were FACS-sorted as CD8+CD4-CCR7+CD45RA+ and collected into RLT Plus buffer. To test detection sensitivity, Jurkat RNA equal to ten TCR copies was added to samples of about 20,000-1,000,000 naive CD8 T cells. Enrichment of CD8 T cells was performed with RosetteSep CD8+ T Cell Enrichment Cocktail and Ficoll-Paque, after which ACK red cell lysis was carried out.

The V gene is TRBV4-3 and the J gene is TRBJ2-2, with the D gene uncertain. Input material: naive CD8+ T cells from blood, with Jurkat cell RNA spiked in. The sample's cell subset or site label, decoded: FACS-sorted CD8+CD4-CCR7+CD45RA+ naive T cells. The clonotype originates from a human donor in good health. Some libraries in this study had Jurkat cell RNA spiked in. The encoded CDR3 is CASSQDGVAPHPTYTGELFF. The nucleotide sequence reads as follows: TGCGCCAGCAGCCAAGATGGGGTAGCCCCCCACCCTACTTACACCGGGGAGCTGTTTTTT.